Below, 10 T cell receptor beta chains from the same sample are listed, as sequenced in a study of Graves' ophthalmopathy and Graves' hyperthyroidism. Amplifying from RNA transcripts, the study obtained TCR beta CDR3 regions. First-round RT-PCR with HTBI primers preceded a second-round multiplex PCR. TCRdb redid the calling of the multiplex PCR reads with MiXCR, one entry per CDR3 protein. Altogether over 500,000 distinct CDR3 sequences are present, roughly 20% being singletons, with the ten largest covering approximately 6.5%. Sequencing was done on a sample of peripheral blood. All receptors come from a woman younger than 35 with stable Graves' hyperthyroidism. Some clones in this sample may be carry-over from other donors' samples.

This clonotype was seen repeatedly, ten times or more. This sequence joins TRBV12-3 or TRBV12-4 and TRBJ2-7, with D possibly TRBD2 on 6 matching bases. The V end lost 3 bases, the J end lost 2 bases, and 14 bases lay between the germline ends. The CDR3 is 15 amino acids. The CDR3 nucleotides are TGTGCCAGCAGTTTCCTGGAGGGGCCTACCTACGAGCAGTACTTC. This encodes CASSFLEGPTYEQYF.

This clonotype was seen at least ten times. The chain uses TRBV2 and TRBJ1-2, with D perhaps TRBD1 (6 bases). The V end was cut by 6 bases, the J end by 2 bases, with 13 bases between. CDR3 length: 14 residues. Germline V lookup: CDR1 SNHLY, CDR2 FYNNEI. In DNA form, the CDR3 reads TGTGCCAGCAGGAACAGGGCCAAAAACTATGGCTACACCTTC. Encoded protein: CASRNRAKNYGYTF. Full variable domain (missing parts from reference TRBV2 and TRBJ1-2): EPEVTQTPSHQVTQMGQEVILRCVPISNHLYFYWYRQILGQKVEFLVSFYNNEISEKSEIFDDQFSVERPDGSNFTLKIRSTKLEDSAMYFCASRNRAKNYGYTFGSGTRLTVV.

The sample holds many counts of this clonotype. V usage is TRBV6-1 and J usage is TRBJ2-2; the D call may be TRBD1 or TRBD2 (5 bases each). Trimming stripped 4 bases from V and 2 bases from J, with 14 bases between. The CDR3 is made up of 16 amino acids. Germline assignment: CDR1 MNHNS and CDR2 SASEGT. CDR3 DNA: TGTGCCAGCAGTGCCACCCCGGGGCTAAACACCGGGGAGCTGTTTTTT. It yields the protein CASSATPGLNTGELFF.

Turning to this clonotype: One end of the junction varies from germline; a read error may be responsible. The J gene is TRBJ2-7, the V gene TRBV4-1; TRBD1 aligns across 9 bases. Germline CDR1 is MGHRA and CDR2 is YSYEKL. CDR3 length equals 14 residues. The CDR3 here is CAISQGQGRNEQYF. The CDR3 DNA reads as TGCGCCATCAGCCAAGGACAGGGGAGAAACGAGCAGTACTTC.

There are many counts of this clonotype. This chain links TRBV28 with TRBJ1-2, with D possibly TRBD1 on 5 matching bases. CDR3 length equals 15 residues. With 4 bases removed from V and 1 base from J, the gap between germline ends came to 13 bases. The germline V gene has CDR1 MDHEN and CDR2 SYDVKM. CDR3 nucleotide sequence: TGTGCCAGCAGTTCCCGGGACGGGAGTAACTATGGCTACACCTTC. Translation gives CASSSRDGSNYGYTF.

This clonotype was counted ten times or more. The chain couples TRBV6-5 to TRBJ2-7; TRBD2 aligns across 9 bases. The length of the CDR3 is 15 residues. V was clipped by 3 bases and J by 4 bases; unmatched bases: 7. Germline lookup yields CDR1 MNHEY and CDR2 SVGAGI. This chain's CDR3 is CASSYIEAGGYEQYF. CDR3 sequence (DNA): TGTGCCAGCAGTTATATAGAAGCGGGGGGTTACGAGCAGTACTTC.

In its sample, this clonotype was seen a few times. The chain has TRBV20-1 and TRBJ2-2, with D perhaps assigned TRBD1 or TRBD2 (5 bases each). Trimming stripped 5 bases from V and 2 bases from J, with 18 bases between. Germline CDR1 and CDR2: DFQATT and SNEGSKA (reference sequence). The CDR3 covers 16 residues. CDR3 amino acids: CSADTGTPNNTGELFF. CDR3 DNA sequence: TGCAGTGCTGACACCGGGACCCCCAACAACACCGGGGAGCTGTTTTTT.

This clonotype was seen many times. The chain has TRBV2 and TRBJ2-7; TRBD1 matches at 10 bases. Germline CDR1 and CDR2: SNHLY and FYNNEI. This CDR3 comprises 14 residues. Germline trimming cut 7 bases from V and 1 base from J; bases unmatched to any gene: 4. The CDR3 bases are TGTGCCAGCATAGGGGACAGGGGTTCCTACGAGCAGTACTTC. It codes for CASIGDRGSYEQYF.

This clonotype has ten or more counts. This sequence joins TRBV12-3 or TRBV12-4 and TRBJ1-2, with D unclear. The ends were cut back, 5 bases at V and 8 bases at J, with 6 bases in the middle. CDR3 length: 10 residues. For the CDR3, the DNA is TGTGCCAGCAGTAAAAGGGGCTACACCTTC. As protein: CASSKRGYTF.

This clonotype was observed many times. The V and J genes are TRBV2 and TRBJ1-6; D possibly corresponds to TRBD1 (5 bases). V lost 3 bases and J 10 bases, leaving 16 bases between the germline ends. This CDR3 has 15 amino acids. The V gene's germline CDR1 is SNHLY and CDR2 FYNNEI. CDR3 sequence: CASSETTGPESPLHF. For the CDR3, the DNA is TGTGCCAGCAGTGAGACAACGGGGCCGGAGTCACCCCTCCACTTT.